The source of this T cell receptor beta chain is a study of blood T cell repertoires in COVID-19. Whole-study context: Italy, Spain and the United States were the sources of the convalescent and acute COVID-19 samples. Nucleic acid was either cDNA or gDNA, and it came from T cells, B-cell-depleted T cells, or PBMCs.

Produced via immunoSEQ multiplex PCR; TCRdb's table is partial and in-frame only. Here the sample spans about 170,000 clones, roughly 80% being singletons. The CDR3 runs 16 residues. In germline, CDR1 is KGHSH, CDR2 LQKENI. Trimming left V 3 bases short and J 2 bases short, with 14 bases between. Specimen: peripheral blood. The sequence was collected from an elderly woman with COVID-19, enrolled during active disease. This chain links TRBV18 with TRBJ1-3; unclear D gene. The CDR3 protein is CASSPAEGRAGNTIYF. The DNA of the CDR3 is TGTGCCAGCTCACCGGCTGAGGGTCGGGCTGGAAACACCATATATTTT.